This entry lists 9 T cell receptor beta chains sequenced from one sample in a study of T cell repertoires in cytomegalovirus infection (dated by TCRdb to the late 2010s). The treatment or condition label, as the study defines it: in vitro stimulation with specific CMV peptide epitopes to enrich CMV-specific T cells. No antigen has been assigned to these receptors. The reads were generated on an Illumina HiSeq 1500. Through fastp at Q25 and MiXCR, TCRdb rebuilt clones from the public reads, retaining in-frame beta chains. When rows share a CDR3 protein, they turn into one entry using the most common DNA and genes. The sample data list some 900,000 distinct CDR3 sequences, and approximately 30% of these were observed just once. The ten largest clonotypes hold approximately 13% of the sample. The sample here was cultured CD8+ T cells from PBMCs, taken from culture after CMV antigen stimulation. These receptors were collected from a human donor in good health (CMV status not recorded). Some clones in this sample may be carry-over from other donors' samples.

The J gene is TRBJ1-5, the V gene TRBV19, with 8 bases matching TRBD1. Germline CDR1 and CDR2: LNHDA and SQIVND (reference sequence). The CDR3 runs to 16 residues. With V trimmed by 3 bases and J by 0 bases, 4 bases remained unmatched. The DNA for the CDR3 is TGTGCCAGTAGTATGAGGGGACAGGATAGCAATCAGCCCCAGCATTTT. It yields the protein CASSMRGQDSNQPQHF. Based on the CDR3 plus reference TRBV19 and TRBJ1-5, the full variable domain is DGGITQSPKYLFRKEGQNVTLSCEQNLNHDAMYWYRQDPGQGLRLIYYSQIVNDFQKGDIAEGYSVSREKKESFPLTVTSAQKNPTAFYLCASSMRGQDSNQPQHFGDGTRLSIL.

The genes are TRBV15 and TRBJ1-1; possible D gene TRBD1, 6 bases. This CDR3 is built from 15 residues. Trimming stripped 4 bases from V and 1 base from J, with 13 bases between. Germline assignment: CDR1 LNHNV and CDR2 YYDKDF (reference sequence). CDR3 loop: CATSITGGANTEAFF. As DNA, the CDR3 is TGTGCCACCAGCATAACCGGGGGGGCGAACACTGAAGCTTTCTTT. Looking up the rest from reference TRBV15 and TRBJ1-1 gives the full variable domain: DAMVIQNPRYQVTQFGKPVTLSCSQTLNHNVMYWYQQKSSQAPKLLFHYYDKDFNNEADTPDNFQSRRPNTSFCFLDIRSPGLGDTAMYLCATSITGGANTEAFFGQGTRLTVV.

The chain links TRBV25-1 to TRBJ1-1; D is unclear. CDR3 size: 16 residues. Germline V gene data show CDR1 as MGHDK and CDR2 as SYGVNS. Trimming left V 7 bases short and J 1 base short, with 19 bases between. CDR3 loop: CASTDYGEVGNTEAFF. For the CDR3, the DNA is TGTGCCAGCACAGATTACGGGGAAGTGGGGAACACTGAAGCTTTCTTT.

CDR3 nucleotide sequence: TGTGCCAGCTCACCACTACTAGCGGGGGGCTTCTCCTACGAGCAGTACTTC. Translating it yields CASSPLLAGGFSYEQYF. The genes are TRBV18 and TRBJ2-7; 12 bases align to TRBD2. Germline CDR1 reads KGHSH; CDR2 reads LQKENI. V trimming: 1 base; J trimming: 0 bases; junction bases outside the gene matches: 4. The CDR3 is made up of 17 amino acids.

This chain links TRBV20-1 with TRBJ2-1; possible D gene TRBD1, 5 bases. The CDR3 contains 14 residues. V was trimmed by 4 bases and J by 2 bases, leaving 12 bases between them. The germline V gene has CDR1 DFQATT and CDR2 SNEGSKA (reference sequence). Here the CDR3 reads CSATPGIPYNEQFF. The CDR3 DNA follows: TGCAGTGCTACCCCAGGGATACCCTACAATGAGCAGTTCTTC.

The V gene is TRBV6-5, the J gene TRBJ2-1, with D perhaps matching TRBD1 or TRBD2 (6 bases each). V was clipped by 4 bases and J by 2 bases, with 18 bases between them. This CDR3 has 17 residues. The germline gives CDR1 MNHEY, CDR2 SVGAGI. CDR3 sequence: CASSSTPPGAAYNEQFF. Here the CDR3 DNA reads TGTGCCAGCAGTTCCACGCCTCCGGGGGCGGCCTACAATGAGCAGTTCTTC.

This clonotype was detected a few times. The rearrangement uses TRBV5-5 and TRBJ2-1, with D perhaps assigned TRBD1 or TRBD2 (5 bases each). The germline V gene has CDR1 SGHKS and CDR2 YYEKEE (reference sequence). Trimming left V 5 bases short and J 7 bases short, with 25 bases between. The CDR3 extends over 17 amino acids. The CDR3 sequence: CASRFVPGASGGNEQFF. CDR3 DNA sequence: TGTGCCAGCAGATTCGTTCCCGGGGCCAGCGGTGGGAATGAGCAGTTCTTC.

The CDR3 DNA sequence: TGTGCCATCCTTCAGGGAGGAAAAGCTTTCTTT. Protein sequence: CAILQGGKAFF. This chain links TRBV6-1 with TRBJ1-1, with D perhaps matching TRBD1 (5 bases). Germline values: CDR1 MNHNS, CDR2 SASEGT. This CDR3 comprises 11 residues. V lost 10 bases to trimming and J lost 9 bases, with 15 bases between them.

The chain combines TRBV28 with TRBJ2-2; 14 bases align to TRBD2. CDR1 and CDR2 from the germline V gene are MDHEN and SYDVKM. CDR3 length: 19 amino acids. Germline trimming cut 10 bases from V and 0 bases from J; bases unmatched to any gene: 13. CDR3 sequence: CATAGDGLAGGANTGELFF. CDR3 DNA: TGTGCCACCGCCGGAGATGGACTAGCGGGGGGCGCGAACACCGGGGAGCTGTTTTTT.